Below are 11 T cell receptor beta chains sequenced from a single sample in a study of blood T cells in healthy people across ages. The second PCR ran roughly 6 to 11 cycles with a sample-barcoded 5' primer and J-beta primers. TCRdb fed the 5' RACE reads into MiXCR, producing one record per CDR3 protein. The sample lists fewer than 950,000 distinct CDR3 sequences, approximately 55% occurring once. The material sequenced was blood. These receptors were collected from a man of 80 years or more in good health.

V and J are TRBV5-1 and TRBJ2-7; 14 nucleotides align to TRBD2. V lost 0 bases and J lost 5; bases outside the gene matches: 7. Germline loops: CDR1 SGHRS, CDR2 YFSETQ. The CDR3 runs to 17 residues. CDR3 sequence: CASSLGGLAGAQNEQYF. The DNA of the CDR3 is TGCGCCAGCAGCTTGGGGGGACTAGCGGGAGCTCAAAACGAGCAGTACTTC.

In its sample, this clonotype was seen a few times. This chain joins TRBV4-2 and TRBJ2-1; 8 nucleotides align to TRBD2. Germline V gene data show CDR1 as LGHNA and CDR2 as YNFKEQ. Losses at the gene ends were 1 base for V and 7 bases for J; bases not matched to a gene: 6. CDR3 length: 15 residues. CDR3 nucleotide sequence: TGTGCCAGCAGCCAAGGCCAGCGGGAGTGGAATGAGCAGTTCTTC. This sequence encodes CASSQGQREWNEQFF.

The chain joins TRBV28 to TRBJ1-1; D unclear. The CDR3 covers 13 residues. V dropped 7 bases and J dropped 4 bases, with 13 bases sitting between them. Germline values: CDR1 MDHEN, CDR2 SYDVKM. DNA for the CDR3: TGTGCCAGCAAGGCCCCCGGATTCACTGAAGCTTTCTTT. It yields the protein CASKAPGFTEAFF.

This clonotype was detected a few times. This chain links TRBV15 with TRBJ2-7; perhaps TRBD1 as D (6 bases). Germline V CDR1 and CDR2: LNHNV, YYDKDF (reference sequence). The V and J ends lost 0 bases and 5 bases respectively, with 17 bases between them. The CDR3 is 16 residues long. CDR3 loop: CATSRDRQASVHEQYF. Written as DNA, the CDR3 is TGTGCCACCAGCAGAGATCGACAGGCTTCCGTCCACGAGCAGTACTTC.

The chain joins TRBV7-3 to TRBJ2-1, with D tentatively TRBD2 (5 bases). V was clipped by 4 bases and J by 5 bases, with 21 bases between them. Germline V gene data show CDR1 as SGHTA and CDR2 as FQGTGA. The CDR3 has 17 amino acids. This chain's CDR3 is CASSSPGEEAGDNEQFF. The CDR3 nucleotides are TGTGCCAGCAGCTCCCCAGGTGAGGAAGCCGGGGACAATGAGCAGTTCTTC.

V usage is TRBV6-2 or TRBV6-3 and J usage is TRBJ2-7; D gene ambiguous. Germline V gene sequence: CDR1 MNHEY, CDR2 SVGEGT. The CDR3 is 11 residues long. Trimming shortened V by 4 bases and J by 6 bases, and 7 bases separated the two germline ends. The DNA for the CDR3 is TGTGCCAGCAGTTTCGAGGTCGAGCAGTACTTC. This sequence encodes CASSFEVEQYF.

The CDR3 sequence: CASSPAGLSDNEQFF. The DNA of the CDR3 is TGTGCCAGCAGCCCAGCCGGCCTGAGCGACAATGAGCAGTTCTTC. V is TRBV3-1 and J is TRBJ2-1; D not resolved. The CDR3 is 15 residues long. The germline V gene encodes CDR1 LGHDT and CDR2 YNNKEL (reference sequence). V was cut by 4 bases and J by 5 bases, with 15 bases left in between.

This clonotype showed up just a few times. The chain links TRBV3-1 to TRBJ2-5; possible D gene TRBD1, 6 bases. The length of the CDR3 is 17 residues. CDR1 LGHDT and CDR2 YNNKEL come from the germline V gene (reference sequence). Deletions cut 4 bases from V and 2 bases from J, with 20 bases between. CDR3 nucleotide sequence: TGTGCCAGCAGCCTCCCCTCGTGGACAGCAACTCAAGAGACCCAGTACTTC. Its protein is CASSLPSWTATQETQYF.

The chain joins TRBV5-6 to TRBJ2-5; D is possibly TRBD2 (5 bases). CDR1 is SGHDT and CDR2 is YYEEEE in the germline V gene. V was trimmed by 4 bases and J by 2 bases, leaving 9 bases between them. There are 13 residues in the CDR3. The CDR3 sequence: CASSETNQETQYF. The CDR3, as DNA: TGTGCCAGCAGCGAGACTAATCAAGAGACCCAGTACTTC.

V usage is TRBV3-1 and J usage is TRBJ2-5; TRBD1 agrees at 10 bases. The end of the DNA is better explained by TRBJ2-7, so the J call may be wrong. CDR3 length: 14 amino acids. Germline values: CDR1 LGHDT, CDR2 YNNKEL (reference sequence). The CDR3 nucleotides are TGTGCCAGCAGCCGACTGGGACAGGGGAGCGAGCAGTACTTC. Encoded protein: CASSRLGQGSEQYF.

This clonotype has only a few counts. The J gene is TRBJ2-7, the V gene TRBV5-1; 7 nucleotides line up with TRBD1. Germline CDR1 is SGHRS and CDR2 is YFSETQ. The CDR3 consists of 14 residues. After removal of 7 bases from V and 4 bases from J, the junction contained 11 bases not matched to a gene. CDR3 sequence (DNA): TGCGCCAGCGCCATACAGGGGAAGAGTTACGAGCAGTACTTC. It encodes CASAIQGKSYEQYF.